The entry below gives a single TCR beta chain sequence along with its context. The antigen is unknown. Losses at the gene ends were 5 bases for V and 7 bases for J; bases not matched to a gene: 7. CDR1 MDHEN and CDR2 SYDVKM come from the germline V gene. The CDR3 is made up of 14 amino acids. This entry belongs to a study of T cell responses to AZD1222 COVID-19 vaccine. Turning to the study itself: Pooling of second doses given at about 4 or about 12 weeks was done.

Clones were sequenced by immunoSEQ multiplex PCR, and TCRdb holds only the in-frame ones, with some missing. Among around 200,000 clones, approximately 93% were seen once, and the ten largest hold about 4.2%. Study-level findings and limits: Baseline testing showed seropositivity in only six or seven AZD1222 recipients. Distributed over spike, vaccine-associated CD4 TCRs predominated at 160-218 and 743-854. Most donors were white British and more were female, and clonal diversity was possibly underestimated.

The TCR was taken from an adult in good health. The sequenced sample was peripheral blood, obtained on day 0 of AZD1222 vaccination. The chain combines TRBV28 with TRBJ1-5; 8 bases match TRBD1. The CDR3 DNA sequence: TGTGCCAGCAGTCAAGGACAGGGAAACCAGCCCCAGCATTTT. Translating gives CASSQGQGNQPQHF. The full variable domain, with the rest looked up from reference TRBV28 and TRBJ1-5, is DVKVTQSSRYLVKRTGEKVFLECVQDMDHENMFWYRQDPGLGLRLIYFSYDVKMKEKGDIPEGYSVSREKKERFSLILESASTNQTSMYLCASSQGQGNQPQHFGDGTRLSIL.